One sample yielded the 2 T cell receptor beta chains listed below, sequenced in a study of identical twins. TCRdb independently ran MiXCR on the 5' RACE reads; one entry per CDR3 protein. The data hold fewer than 900,000 distinct CDR3 sequences, with 18% observed a single time. This same sample was also part of a study on T cells expressing NK-cell markers.

Sequencing was done on a sample of PBMCs. The origin of the receptors is a woman between 18 and 30 years old in good health.

This clonotype has more than one count but fewer than ten. The V call is TRBV20-1, the J call TRBJ1-2; the D gene is possibly TRBD1 (5 bases). The CDR3 contains 13 residues. V lost 6 bases, J lost 4 bases, and 15 bases lay in between. Germline CDR1 is DFQATT and CDR2 is SNEGSKA (reference sequence). The CDR3: CSAAGRRGYGYTF. The CDR3 region has the DNA TGCAGTGCCGCAGGGAGAAGGGGCTATGGCTACACCTTC.

This clonotype was seen a few times. This chain joins TRBV5-5 and TRBJ2-1; TRBD2 aligns across 7 bases. Germline CDR1 and CDR2: SGHKS and YYEKEE (reference sequence). J was trimmed by 8 bases and V by 6 bases; bases with no gene match: 14. CDR3 length: 15 amino acids. The CDR3 reads CASIANTGTMDEQFF. The CDR3 nucleotides read TGTGCCAGCATCGCAAACACGGGGACTATGGATGAGCAGTTCTTC.